This T cell receptor (beta chain) was recorded in a study of cytomegalovirus exposure and HLA in healthy donors. About the research overall: Unique TCRs from HLA-typed donors, 80 million to 90 million of them, were held in an early data release. Of a few hundred genotyped donors, about 81% clustered with self-reported Caucasian donors.

The PCR ran on 60 Vbeta and 13 Jbeta primers. Libraries were prepared by immunoSEQ multiplex PCR; TCRdb keeps only in-frame clonotypes and omits some of them. The sample has 230,000 or so clones, about nine tenths seen once. In regard to this clone: What it binds is not known.

CDR3 length: 15 residues. Losses at the gene ends were 6 bases for V and 8 bases for J; bases not matched to a gene: 9. Germline V gene lookup returns CDR1 SNHLY and CDR2 FYNNEI. Study-wide findings and caveats: Excluded were some V segments that proved indistinguishable, including TRBV6-2 and TRBV6-3. In a later analysis, TCR beta V- and J-gene trimming was associated with a missense DCLRE1C variant.

The chain employs TRBV2 and TRBJ1-4, with TRBD1 identical over 10 bases. This TCR derives from a girl aged 2 to 10 in good health and CMV-seronegative. The sequenced sample consisted of PBMCs. CDR3 protein: CASSLRTGGVEKLFF. The CDR3 DNA reads TGTGCCAGCAGCCTCCGGACAGGGGGTGTGGAAAAACTGTTTTTT.